This entry lists 15 T cell receptor beta chains sequenced from one sample in a study of CD8 T cells in ankylosing spondylitis. TCRdb reprocessed the 5' RACE reads with MiXCR, giving one entry per CDR3 protein. Among a few hundred thousand distinct CDR3 sequences listed, 20% to 25% were seen once. The material sequenced was blood, either unsorted or a sorted T cell fraction (not recorded which). The receptors were gathered from a male donor with ankylosing spondylitis or in good health (not recorded which).

There are a few counts of this clonotype. This chain links TRBV3-1 with TRBJ1-1; 7 nucleotides match TRBD1. V trimming: 5 bases; J trimming: 1 base; junction bases outside the gene matches: 7. The germline V gene encodes CDR1 LGHDT and CDR2 YNNKEL (reference sequence). This CDR3 comprises 15 residues. CDR3 coding DNA: TGTGCCAGCAGCTCATCAGGGGGGCCGAACACTGAAGCTTTCTTT. This encodes CASSSSGGPNTEAFF.

The chain couples TRBV24-1 to TRBJ2-5, with TRBD1 identical over 7 bases. This CDR3 is built from 14 residues. The germline V gene encodes CDR1 KGHDR and CDR2 SFDVKD. The J segment lost 5 bases and the V segment lost 3 bases, leaving 5 bases of the junction unmatched. For the CDR3, the DNA is TGTGCCACCAGTGATACAGGGGTAGGGGAGACCCAGTACTTC. Encoded protein: CATSDTGVGETQYF.

DNA for the CDR3: TGTGCCAGCAGGGCAACAGGGGGCTGGCCCTACAATGAGCAGTTCTTC. This encodes CASRATGGWPYNEQFF. The rearrangement uses TRBV28 and TRBJ2-1, with 9 bases matching TRBD1. V dropped 6 bases and J dropped 2; count of bases not matched to a gene: 8. Looked up from germline, CDR1 is MDHEN and CDR2 is SYDVKM. The CDR3 sequence is 16 residues long.

This chain links TRBV9 with TRBJ2-2, with D possibly TRBD2 on 5 matching bases. Germline-derived CDR1 and CDR2 are SGDLS and YYNGEE. This CDR3 has 14 residues. Trimming shortened V by 0 bases and J by 7 bases, and 10 bases separated the two germline ends. In DNA form, the CDR3 reads TGTGCCAGCAGCGTAGATAGCGTGCGCGGGGAGCTGTTTTTT. Amino acid sequence: CASSVDSVRGELFF.

J is TRBJ2-2 and V is TRBV20-1; no firm D call. The V gene lost 0 bases and the J gene lost 6 bases, with 8 bases spanning the gap. Germline lookup yields CDR1 DFQATT and CDR2 SNEGSKA (reference sequence). The CDR3 loop spans 13 amino acids. The CDR3 sequence is CSARDLGSGELFF. The CDR3 DNA sequence: TGCAGTGCTAGAGATCTCGGTTCCGGGGAGCTGTTTTTT.

In its sample, this clonotype was seen a few times. The chain carries TRBV2 and TRBJ2-7; no clear D gene. V was pared by 0 bases and J by 3 bases, with 3 bases between. Germline CDR1 SNHLY, CDR2 FYNNEI. This CDR3 has 12 amino acids. The CDR3 DNA sequence: TGTGCCAGCAGTGAAGCCCGCTACGAGCAGTACTTC. Amino acids: CASSEARYEQYF.

V usage is TRBV5-1 and J usage is TRBJ2-1; tentative D call: TRBD2 (5 bases). Germline V gives CDR1 SGHRS, CDR2 YFSETQ. V was shortened by 0 bases and J by 3 bases, with 7 bases between the two germline ends. This CDR3 is built from 14 residues. In DNA, the CDR3 is TGCGCCAGCAGCTTGGGAGGGTTCTACAATGAGCAGTTCTTC. Protein sequence: CASSLGGFYNEQFF.

CDR3 residues: CATTSWSVAKNIQYF. CDR3 nucleotide sequence: TGTGCCACAACATCGTGGAGCGTAGCCAAAAACATTCAGTACTTC. The V gene is TRBV12-3 or TRBV12-4, the J gene TRBJ2-4; no clear D. This CDR3 contains 15 residues. V shed 10 bases and J shed 0 bases, with 16 bases lying between them.

The gene calls are TRBV28 and TRBJ2-1; D unclear. Trimming removed 4 bases at V and 10 bases at J, with 17 bases between. From germline, CDR1 is MDHEN and CDR2 SYDVKM. This CDR3 region has 14 residues. CDR3 DNA sequence: TGTGCCAGCAGTTCCTGGTCTATGTCGGGCGAGCAGTTCTTC. Protein sequence: CASSSWSMSGEQFF.

Many counts were recorded for this clonotype. V is TRBV29-1 and J is TRBJ2-7, with TRBD1 identical over 11 bases. Germline CDR1 and CDR2: SQVTM and ANQGSEA. This CDR3 has 13 amino acids. After removal of 7 bases from V and 2 bases from J, the junction contained 4 bases not matched to a gene. This chain's CDR3 is CSGGTGGPYEQYF. For the CDR3, the DNA is TGCAGCGGTGGGACAGGGGGACCCTACGAGCAGTACTTC.

This chain connects TRBV12-3 or TRBV12-4 to TRBJ2-3; a possible D gene is TRBD2 (5 bases). V dropped 5 bases and J dropped 6 bases, with 12 bases sitting between them. CDR3 length: 13 amino acids. CDR3 nucleotides: TGTGCCAGCAGTCCAGCGGTCCGGGATACGCAGTATTTT. It yields the protein CASSPAVRDTQYF.

Ten or more counts support this clonotype. The genes are TRBV20-1 and TRBJ1-5, with 10 bases identical to TRBD1. J gave up 7 bases and V 6 bases, and 6 bases lay outside the gene matches. In germline, CDR1 is DFQATT, CDR2 SNEGSKA (reference sequence). The CDR3 is made up of 13 amino acids. CDR3 amino acids: CSAWDRGGQPQHF. CDR3 bases: TGCAGTGCCTGGGACAGGGGAGGACAGCCCCAGCATTTT.

The chain combines TRBV9 with TRBJ1-2; 9 bases line up with TRBD1. V lost 2 bases to trimming and J lost 2 bases; unmatched junction nucleotides: 4. Germline CDR1 is SGDLS and CDR2 is YYNGEE. The CDR3 is 15 amino acids. CDR3 DNA sequence: TGTGCCAGCAGCGTCACCGGGACAGGGAACTATGGCTACACCTTC. Its protein product is CASSVTGTGNYGYTF.

This clonotype appeared a few times. This chain joins TRBV12-3 or TRBV12-4 and TRBJ2-3; TRBD2 aligns across 10 bases. After removal of 7 bases from V and 6 bases from J, the junction contained 10 bases not matched to a gene. CDR3 length equals 15 residues. DNA of the CDR3: TGTGCCAGCACCCCACTAGCGGGGAGGGTGGATACGCAGTATTTT. Translated, it gives CASTPLAGRVDTQYF.

The rearrangement joins TRBV6-6 to TRBJ2-5, with D unresolved. Germline V lookup: CDR1 MNHNY, CDR2 SVGAGI (reference sequence). CDR3 length equals 13 residues. Trimming pared 5 bases from V and 3 bases from J, leaving 10 bases between. The chain's CDR3 is CASSGRIKETQYF. As DNA, the CDR3 is TGTGCCAGCAGTGGGCGGATTAAAGAGACCCAGTACTTC.